This T cell receptor (beta chain) appears in the sequencing data of a study of shared clonotypes between healthy human individuals (dated by TCRdb to the early 2020s). With regard to the full study: The cohort comprised a couple of women and a few men aged 18 to 49 years. For each donor, three plates each were used for CD4 naive and CD4 memory, two plates were used for CD8 naive, and one plate was used for CD8 memory. Between about 0.85 and 10 billion PBMCs per donor were obtained by leukapheresis. To estimate repertoire size and how much clonotype sharing occurs between individuals, the study deeply sequenced the blood TCR repertoires of about five healthy adults. Libraries were prepared and TCR repertoires were sequenced by different laboratories using diverse techniques, in order to increase sequencing depth and limit assay-specific biases.

Broad study findings and their caveats: Naive subsets generally had larger estimated clonotype richness than memory subsets did. Because the study included only a small number of donors, the genetic and exposure-history diversity represented was limited. Sharing across a handful of donors was observed for about 5% of naive CD4, over 3% of naive CD8, 2% to 2.5% of memory CD4, and about 0.4% of memory CD8 clonotypes. Even with the large sequencing depth, rarefaction of the sorted-subset datasets indicated that sequencing was incomplete. Only blood was sampled, and tissue TCR repertoires likely differ from those in blood. Higher generation probabilities were observed for clonotypes shared by all four sorted-subset donors than for non-shared clonotypes. Based on pairwise subsampling, the degree of clonotype sharing among donors was expected to be affected by sequencing depth.

Healthy HIV-negative adults with no recently reported acute infections or vaccinations were included as donors. Every donor was a Caucasian adult living in Nashville, Tennessee, USA. Magnetic negative selection was used to enrich CD4+ T cells, after which naive cells were positively selected on CD45RA and the negative fraction became the memory subset. After blood collection by leukapheresis, PBMCs were isolated using Ficoll-Histopaque density gradient centrifugation and then cryopreserved in the vapor phase of liquid nitrogen. Analytical flow cytometry was used to check the purity and quantity of each magnetically sorted T cell population. Each sorted fraction had its genomic DNA isolated and then quantified by UV absorbance on a Nanodrop 2000c. Relative to germline, V is 5 bases shorter and J is 0 bases shorter, with 5 bases between their ends. The CDR3 runs 14 amino acids, cysteine and phenylalanine included. Only the CDR3 DNA stays, 42 bases, in frame from base 1. CDR1 and CDR2 (MGHDK, SYGVNS) derive from the germline V gene.

Using the deep immunoSEQ assay, TCR CDR3 regions were amplified from genomic DNA by multiplex PCR. Extracted genomic DNA from each cell subset was distributed evenly across all wells of several immunoSEQ 96-well plates, and each plate was treated as a replicate. For sorted subsets, 200 to 250 ng genomic DNA, equal to some 30,000 T cell genomes, was loaded into each replicate PCR. Purified libraries were quantified with a Qubit 3.0 fluorometer, sized on a Bioanalyzer 2100, and re-quantified with the KAPA Library Quantification kit. Every immunoSEQ 96-well plate was sequenced on a separate single-read 150-cycle Illumina NextSeq 550 flow cell. The study's own analysis went as follows. Because the immunoSEQ output included only junctional sequences and no quality scores, the filtering could not be the same as the filtering used for full-length reads. Sequences were annotated with PyIR, a Python wrapper for IgBLAST v1.9, and V/J genes and CDR3 were assigned using IMGT germline references. Reads were removed for weak V/J assignments (E-value above 1e-6), missing CDR3, stop codons, out-of-frame junctions, or ambiguous translated residues. V3J clonotypes were defined as sequences sharing the same inferred V gene, J gene, and CDR3 amino acid sequence. Percentage overlap between repertoires was computed as shared unique clonotypes divided by the size of the smaller repertoire. Three approaches were used to assess repertoire richness: RTK rarefaction, the Chao1 estimator, and Recon v2.1 estimates of unobserved clonotypes. For all TCRbeta clonotypes obtained by the gDNA method from four donors, generation probabilities were computed with OLGA. Not all clones reach the TCRdb copy of this immuneACCESS table, which keeps in-frame sequences only. Checked studies attribute under half of the gap to unresolved V genes and leave the rest unexplained. The D gene and trimming were derived from the DNA, and the V and J assignments and clone size from that table. For this sample the table gives approximately 2.1 million clones, of which 90% to 95% were detected only once. The ten largest clones represent 0.39% of the sample.

For this clone: What this receptor recognizes is not known. No base quality information exists; no much larger clone differs at one position. The sample holds other DNA sequences that translate to the same CDR3.

The rearrangement combines TRBV25-1 with TRBJ2-6, with the D gene call left open. This receptor was taken from a man aged 18 to 30 in good health. Some clones in this sample may be carry-over from other donors' samples. Sequencing was performed on naive CD4+ T cells from PBMCs. The cell subset or site label of this sample denotes: CD45RA+ positively selected. The sequenced DNA: TGTGCCAGCAGTTTTAGCTCTGGGGCCAACGTCCTGACTTTC. This translates into CASSFSSGANVLTF.